Shown below are 5 T cell receptor beta chains from a single sample sequenced in a study of blood T cell repertoires in COVID-19. TCRdb keeps only in-frame clones here, not all; method: immunoSEQ multiplex PCR. The sample has 200,000 to 300,000 clones, roughly four fifths seen once. The sequenced sample consisted of peripheral blood. These receptors came from a man in his fifties with acute or convalescent COVID-19.

DNA of the CDR3: TGTGCCAGCAGTTCTCTGCAGGGGAGGGGCTATGGCTACACCTTC. This encodes CASSSLQGRGYGYTF. This rearrangement joins TRBV27 to TRBJ1-2; TRBD1 is a possible D gene (6 bases). Per germline, CDR1 MNHEY and CDR2 SMNVEV (reference sequence). Deletions cut 4 bases from V and 4 bases from J, with 16 bases between. CDR3 length equals 15 residues.

V usage is TRBV5-4 and J usage is TRBJ1-3; D gene ambiguous. V lost 2 bases and J 0 bases, leaving 9 bases between the germline ends. The CDR3 is made up of 15 amino acids. Looked up from germline, CDR1 is SGHNT and CDR2 is YYREEE (reference sequence). CDR3 amino acids: CASSLAGTSGNTIYF. The CDR3 DNA reads as TGTGCCAGCAGCTTAGCAGGTACCTCTGGAAACACCATATATTTT. The full variable domain, in which reference TRBV5-4 and TRBJ1-3 provide the parts outside the CDR3, is ETGVTQSPTHLIKTRGQQVTLRCSSQSGHNTVSWYQQALGQGPQFIFQYYREEENGRGNFPPRFSGLQFPNYSSELNVNALELDDSALYLCASSLAGTSGNTIYFGEGSWLTVV.

This clone was observed a single time. The chain carries TRBV18 and TRBJ1-6; D gene uncertain. V was trimmed by 8 bases and J by 5 bases, leaving 7 bases between them. The CDR3 has 12 residues. The germline gives CDR1 KGHSH, CDR2 LQKENI. CDR3 in DNA: TGTGCCAGCACTATGGATAATTCACCCCTCCACTTT. It encodes CASTMDNSPLHF.

CDR3 in amino acids: CASSFVGQIVPTDTQYF. The CDR3 DNA reads TGCGCCAGCAGCTTTGTTGGACAGATCGTCCCCACAGATACGCAGTATTTT. The chain employs TRBV4-1 and TRBJ2-3, with a possible D match to TRBD1 (6 bases). This CDR3 has 17 residues. The ends were cut back, 5 bases at V and 2 bases at J, with 20 bases in the middle. Germline V lookup: CDR1 MGHRA, CDR2 YSYEKL.

The chain employs TRBV11-3 and TRBJ1-3; 10 nucleotides match TRBD1. The CDR3 runs 15 residues. The J segment lost 2 bases and the V segment lost 5 bases, leaving 3 bases of the junction unmatched. The germline CDR1 and CDR2 sequences are SGHNT and YENEEA. The CDR3 sequence is CASSPDRGPGNTIYF. The CDR3 DNA is TGTGCCAGCAGCCCCGACAGGGGGCCTGGAAACACCATATATTTT. Full variable domain (rest looked up from reference TRBV11-3 and TRBJ1-3): EAGVVQSPRYKIIEKKQPVAFWCNPISGHNTLYWYLQNLGQGPELLIRYENEEAVDDSQLPKDRFSAERLKGVDSTLKIQPAELGDSAVYLCASSPDRGPGNTIYFGEGSWLTVV.